The 18 T cell receptor beta chains presented below share a single source sample, sequenced in a study of response to subunit inactivated influenza vaccine. TCRdb re-called the RT-PCR reads through MiXCR, storing one row per CDR3 protein. The profile shows 450,000 to 600,000 distinct CDR3 sequences, approximately 15% of them singletons. This sample comprised CD4+ T cells sorted from PBMCs, obtained around 2 years after vaccination. These receptors were collected from a man aged 45 to 75 who received an inactivated influenza vaccine.

V usage is TRBV4-3 and J usage is TRBJ2-4, with 7 nucleotides matching TRBD1. The junction had 11 bases not matched to a gene; V was cut back by 5 bases and J by 4 bases. The CDR3 sequence is 16 residues long. Germline CDR1 and CDR2: LGHNA and YSLEER. The CDR3 coding sequence is TGCGCCAGCAGCTTAGAAACGACAGGGCCTAAAAACATTCAGTACTTC. It yields the protein CASSLETTGPKNIQYF.

J is TRBJ2-2 and V is TRBV2; no clear D. The CDR3 loop spans 13 amino acids. Germline V lookup: CDR1 SNHLY, CDR2 FYNNEI. The V end was cut by 3 bases, the J end by 7 bases, with 9 bases between. The CDR3 nucleotides are TGTGCCAGCAGTGATGCAGAAAGCGGGGAGCTGTTTTTT. It codes for CASSDAESGELFF.

The chain employs TRBV12-2 and TRBJ2-1; the D call TRBD1 from the table was never checked on the DNA. TRBV12-2 represents a pseudogene. This CDR3 is 16 amino acids long. The CDR3 sequence is CASRLARAIGPNVQFF. CDR3 sequence (DNA): TGTGCAAGTCGCTTAGCACGGGCGATAGGACCCAATGTGCAGTTCTTC.

A few counts support this clonotype. The rearrangement links TRBV4-3 to TRBJ1-2; no reliable D call. Trimming removed 0 bases from V and 4 bases from J, with 9 bases in between. This CDR3 has 14 amino acids. From germline, CDR1 is LGHNA and CDR2 YSLEER. For the CDR3, the DNA is TGCGCCAGCAGCCAAGAGGTAGACGTCTATGGCTACACCTTC. It encodes CASSQEVDVYGYTF.

This clonotype was recorded a few times. The chain is built from TRBV6-1 and TRBJ2-1; tentatively, D is TRBD2 (6 bases). Germline lookup yields CDR1 MNHNS and CDR2 SASEGT. This CDR3 has 13 amino acids. V was pared by 6 bases and J by 8 bases, with 14 bases between. This CDR3 reads CASSDPGLHEQFF. Written as DNA, the CDR3 is TGTGCCAGCAGCGACCCGGGACTCCATGAGCAGTTCTTC.

The chain links TRBV12-3 or TRBV12-4 to TRBJ2-1, with 8 positions matching TRBD2. The V and J ends lost 3 bases and 2 bases, in that order; junction bases with no gene match: 6. This CDR3 has 16 residues. In DNA, the CDR3 is TGTGCCAGCAGTTTTCGGGCGGGGGGACCCTACAATGAGCAGTTCTTC. It yields the protein CASSFRAGGPYNEQFF.

The chain couples TRBV2 to TRBJ1-5; no reliable D call. CDR3 length: 13 residues. CDR1 is SNHLY and CDR2 is FYNNEI in the germline V gene. V was shortened by 4 bases and J by 5 bases, with 9 bases between the two germline ends. The CDR3 protein is CASSAETHQPQHF. The DNA for the CDR3 is TGTGCCAGCAGTGCAGAGACCCATCAGCCCCAGCATTTT.

CDR3 region: CAISALDTSGELFF. The DNA for the CDR3 is TGTGCCATCAGTGCCTTAGACACCTCCGGGGAGCTGTTTTTT. V gene TRBV10-3 combines with J gene TRBJ2-2; D call uncertain. This CDR3 comprises 14 residues. In germline, CDR1 is ENHRY, CDR2 SYGVKD. V lost 4 bases and J 6 bases, leaving 12 bases between the germline ends.

V usage is TRBV7-2 and J usage is TRBJ2-7; D is possibly TRBD2 (5 bases). The V gene lost 1 base and the J gene lost 1 base, with 8 bases spanning the gap. CDR3 size: 14 residues. Per the germline V gene, CDR1 is SGHTA and CDR2 is FQGNSA. The CDR3 protein is CASSLERRSYEQYF. CDR3 coding DNA: TGTGCCAGCAGCTTAGAGCGGAGGTCCTACGAGCAGTACTTC.

A few counts support this clonotype. The chain uses TRBV12-3 or TRBV12-4 and TRBJ2-7, with TRBD1 matching over 11 bases. The J segment lost 2 bases and the V segment lost 3 bases, leaving 6 bases of the junction unmatched. The CDR3 is 16 amino acids. The CDR3 region has the DNA TGTGCCAGCAGTTTCCCGCCGGGACAGGGGGCCTACGAGCAGTACTTC. Residues: CASSFPPGQGAYEQYF.

This clonotype appeared a few times. V usage is TRBV20-1 and J usage is TRBJ2-3; D perhaps matches TRBD2 (7 bases). Germline CDR1 DFQATT, CDR2 SNEGSKA (reference sequence). V was pared by 6 bases and J by 2 bases, with 15 bases between. This CDR3 contains 14 residues. In nucleotides, the CDR3 is TGCAGTGCCGACCCTGCGGGGGCCACAGATACGCAGTATTTT. Translated, it gives CSADPAGATDTQYF.

This clonotype has a count of ten or more. The chain links TRBV11-2 to TRBJ2-5; weak D call: TRBD2 (7 bases). Trimming removed 4 bases at V and 5 bases at J, with 20 bases between. CDR3 size: 16 residues. Germline-derived CDR1 and CDR2 are SGHAT and FQNNGV. This CDR3 reads CASSSLRGPRRETQYF. CDR3 nucleotides: TGTGCCAGCAGCTCCCTGCGGGGGCCACGGCGGGAGACCCAGTACTTC.

The chain recombines TRBV7-2 with TRBJ2-3; TRBD1 or TRBD2 may be the D gene (5 bases each). V dropped 1 base and J dropped 3 bases, with 11 bases sitting between them. Per the germline V gene, CDR1 is SGHTA and CDR2 is FQGNSA. The CDR3 sequence is 15 residues long. The DNA of the CDR3 is TGTGCCAGCAGCTTAGGGTGGGGGATGACAGATACGCAGTATTTT. Its protein is CASSLGWGMTDTQYF. Filled out from reference TRBV7-2 and TRBJ2-3, the complete variable domain reads GAGVSQSPSNKVTEKGKDVELRCDPISGHTALYWYRQSLGQGLEFLIYFQGNSAPDKSGLPSDRFSAERTGGSVSTLTIQRTQQEDSAVYLCASSLGWGMTDTQYFGPGTRLTVL.

The J gene is TRBJ2-5, the V gene TRBV12-3 or TRBV12-4; 7 bases map to TRBD1. CDR3 length equals 16 residues. V lost 0 bases and J lost 4; bases outside the gene matches: 8. As DNA, the CDR3 is TGTGCCAGCAGTTTAGCGGGCCCAGGGGGTCGAGAGACCCAGTACTTC. It translates to CASSLAGPGGRETQYF.

This clonotype has only a few counts. The V and J genes are TRBV7-9 and TRBJ2-1; D possibly corresponds to TRBD2 (6 bases). Germline V gives CDR1 SEHNR, CDR2 FQNEAQ (reference sequence). V gave up 3 bases and J gave up 0 bases, with 12 bases separating them. The CDR3 extends over 16 amino acids. The CDR3: CASSFRDGSSYNEQFF. For the CDR3, the DNA is TGTGCCAGCAGCTTTAGGGACGGGAGCTCCTACAATGAGCAGTTCTTC. Based on the CDR3 plus reference TRBV7-9 and TRBJ2-1, the full variable domain is DTGVSQNPRHKITKRGQNVTFRCDPISEHNRLYWYRQTLGQGPEFLTYFQNEAQLEKSRLLSDRFSAERPKGSFSTLEIQRTEQGDSAMYLCASSFRDGSSYNEQFFGPGTRLTVL.

The J gene is TRBJ2-3, the V gene TRBV10-3; 8 bases are a match to TRBD2. Per the germline V gene, CDR1 is ENHRY and CDR2 is SYGVKD. The CDR3 consists of 16 residues. Trimming took 0 bases from V and 2 from J; bases not matched to a gene: 4. The CDR3 bases are TGTGCCATCAGTGAGTCGAACGGGAGGGCCACAGATACGCAGTATTTT. Translation gives CAISESNGRATDTQYF.

The chain uses TRBV20-1 and TRBJ2-1, with a possible D match to TRBD2 (6 bases). The CDR3 sequence is 14 residues long. Germline assignment: CDR1 DFQATT and CDR2 SNEGSKA (reference sequence). Between the trimmed V and J ends, which lost 3 bases and 8 bases, there was a span of 17 bases. In nucleotides, the CDR3 is TGCAGTGCTAGGTTCAGTGGGGGGTTCGATGAGCAGTTCTTC. It codes for CSARFSGGFDEQFF.

This clonotype occurred many times. The chain carries TRBV7-8 and TRBJ2-1; 10 bases match TRBD2. V lost 4 bases to trimming and J lost 0 bases; unmatched junction nucleotides: 3. The CDR3 extends over 16 amino acids. Per the germline V gene, CDR1 is SGHVS and CDR2 is FQNEAQ. CDR3 coding DNA: TGTGCCAGCAGCTCTAGCGGGAGAGGCTCCTACAATGAGCAGTTCTTC. It translates to CASSSSGRGSYNEQFF.